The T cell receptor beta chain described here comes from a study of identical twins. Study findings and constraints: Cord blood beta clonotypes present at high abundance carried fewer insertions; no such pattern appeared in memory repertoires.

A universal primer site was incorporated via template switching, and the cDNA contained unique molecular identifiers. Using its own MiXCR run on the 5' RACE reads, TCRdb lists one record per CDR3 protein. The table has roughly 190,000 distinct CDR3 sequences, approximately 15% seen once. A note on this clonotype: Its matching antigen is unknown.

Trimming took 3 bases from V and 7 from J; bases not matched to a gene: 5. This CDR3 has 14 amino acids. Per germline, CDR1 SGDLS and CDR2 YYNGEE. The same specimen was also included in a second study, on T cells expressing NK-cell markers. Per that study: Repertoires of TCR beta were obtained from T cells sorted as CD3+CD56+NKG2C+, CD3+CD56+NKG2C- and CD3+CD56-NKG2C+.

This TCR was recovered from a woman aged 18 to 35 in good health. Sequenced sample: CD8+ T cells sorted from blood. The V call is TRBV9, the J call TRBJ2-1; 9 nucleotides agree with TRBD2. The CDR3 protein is CASSDSGSANEQFF. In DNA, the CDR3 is TGTGCCAGCAGCGATAGCGGGAGTGCGAATGAGCAGTTCTTC.